Detailed here is one TCR beta chain. Source study methods: How many nucleated cells were present was estimated from reference gene primer amplification. Using immunoSEQ multiplex PCR, the repertoire was profiled, and TCRdb retains in-frame clones only, with some absent. V and J calls and clone size are those listed in that table; D and trimming were worked out from the DNA. The table includes under 3,500 clones, 93% detected once. The entry originates in a study of blood T cell repertoires in COVID-19. Germline V gene sequence: CDR1 SGHRS, CDR2 YFSETQ. The CDR3 is 16 amino acids. The V end was cut by 1 base, the J end by 0 bases, with 10 bases between.

This chain joins TRBV5-1 and TRBJ2-2; the D is unclear. Specimen: peripheral blood. The origin of this receptor is a human donor in a cohort sampled during active COVID-19. The DNA for the CDR3 is TGCGCCAGCAGCTTGTCCATTCCAGCGAACACCGGGGAGCTGTTTTTT. Its protein is CASSLSIPANTGELFF.